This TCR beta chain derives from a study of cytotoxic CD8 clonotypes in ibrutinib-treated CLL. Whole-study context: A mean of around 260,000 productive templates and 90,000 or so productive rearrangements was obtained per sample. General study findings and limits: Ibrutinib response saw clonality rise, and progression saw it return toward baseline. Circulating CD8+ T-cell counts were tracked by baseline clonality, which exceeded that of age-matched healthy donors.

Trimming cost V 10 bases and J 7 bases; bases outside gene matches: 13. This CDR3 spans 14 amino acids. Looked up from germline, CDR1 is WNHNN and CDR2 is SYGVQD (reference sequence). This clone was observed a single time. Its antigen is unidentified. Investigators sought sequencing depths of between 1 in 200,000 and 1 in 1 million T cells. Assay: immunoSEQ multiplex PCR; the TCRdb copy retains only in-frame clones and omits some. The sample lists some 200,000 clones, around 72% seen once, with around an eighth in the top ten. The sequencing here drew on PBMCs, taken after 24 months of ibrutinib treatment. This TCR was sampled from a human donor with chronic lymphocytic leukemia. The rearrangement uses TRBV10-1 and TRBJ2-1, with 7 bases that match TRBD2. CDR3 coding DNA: TGCGCCAACTTTATAGGGACTATTATGAATGAGCAGTTCTTC. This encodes CANFIGTIMNEQFF.